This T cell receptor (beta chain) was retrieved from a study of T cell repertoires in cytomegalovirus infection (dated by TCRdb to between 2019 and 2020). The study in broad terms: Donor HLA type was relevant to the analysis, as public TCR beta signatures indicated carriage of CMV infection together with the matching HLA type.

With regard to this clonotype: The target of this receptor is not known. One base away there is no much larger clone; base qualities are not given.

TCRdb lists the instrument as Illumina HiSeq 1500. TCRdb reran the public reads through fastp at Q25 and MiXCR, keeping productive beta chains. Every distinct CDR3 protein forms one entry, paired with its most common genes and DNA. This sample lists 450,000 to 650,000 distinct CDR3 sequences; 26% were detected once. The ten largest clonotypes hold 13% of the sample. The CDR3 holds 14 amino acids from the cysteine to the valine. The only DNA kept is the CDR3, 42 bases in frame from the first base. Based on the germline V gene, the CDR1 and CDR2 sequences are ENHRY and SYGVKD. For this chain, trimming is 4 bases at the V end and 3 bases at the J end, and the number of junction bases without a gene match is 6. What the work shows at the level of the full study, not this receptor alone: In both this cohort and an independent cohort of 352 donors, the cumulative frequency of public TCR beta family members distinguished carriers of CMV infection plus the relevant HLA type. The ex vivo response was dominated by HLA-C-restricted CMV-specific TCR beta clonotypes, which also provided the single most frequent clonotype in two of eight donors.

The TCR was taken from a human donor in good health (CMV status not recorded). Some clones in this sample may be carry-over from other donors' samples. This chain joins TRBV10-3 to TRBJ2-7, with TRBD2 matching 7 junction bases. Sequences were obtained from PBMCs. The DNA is TGTGCCATCAGTGCGGAGGGAGGGATCTACGAGCAGTACGTC. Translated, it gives CAISAEGGIYEQYV.